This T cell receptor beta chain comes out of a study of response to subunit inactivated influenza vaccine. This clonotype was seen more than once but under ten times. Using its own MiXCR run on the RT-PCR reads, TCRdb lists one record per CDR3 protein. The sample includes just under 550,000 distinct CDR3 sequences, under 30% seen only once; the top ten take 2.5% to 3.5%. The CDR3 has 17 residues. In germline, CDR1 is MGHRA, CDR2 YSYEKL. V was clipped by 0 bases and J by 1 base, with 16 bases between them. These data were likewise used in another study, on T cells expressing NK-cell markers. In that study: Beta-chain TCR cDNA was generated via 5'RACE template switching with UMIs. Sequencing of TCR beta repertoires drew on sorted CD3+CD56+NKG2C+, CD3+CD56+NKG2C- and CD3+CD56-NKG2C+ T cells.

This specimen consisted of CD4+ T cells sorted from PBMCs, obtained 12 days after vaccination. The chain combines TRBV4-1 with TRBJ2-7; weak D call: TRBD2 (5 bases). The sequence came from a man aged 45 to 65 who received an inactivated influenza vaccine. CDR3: CASSQDSGFGMSYEQYF. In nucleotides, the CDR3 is TGCGCCAGCAGCCAAGATTCGGGGTTCGGGATGTCCTACGAGCAGTACTTC.